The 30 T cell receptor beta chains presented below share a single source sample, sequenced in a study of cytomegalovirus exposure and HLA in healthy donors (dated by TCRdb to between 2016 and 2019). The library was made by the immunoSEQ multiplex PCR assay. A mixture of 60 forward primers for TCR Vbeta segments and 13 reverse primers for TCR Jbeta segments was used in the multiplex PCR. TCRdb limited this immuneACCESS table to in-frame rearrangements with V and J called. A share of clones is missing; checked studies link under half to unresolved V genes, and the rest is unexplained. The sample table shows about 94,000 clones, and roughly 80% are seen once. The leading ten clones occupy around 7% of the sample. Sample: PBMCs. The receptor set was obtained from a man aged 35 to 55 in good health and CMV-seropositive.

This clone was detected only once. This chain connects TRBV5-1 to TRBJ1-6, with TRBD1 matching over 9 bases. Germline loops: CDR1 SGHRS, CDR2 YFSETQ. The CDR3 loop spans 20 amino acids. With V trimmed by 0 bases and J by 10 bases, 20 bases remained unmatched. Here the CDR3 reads CASSLGWSRDRVIEGSPLHF. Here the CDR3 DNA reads TGCGCCAGCAGCTTGGGATGGAGCAGGGACAGGGTAATTGAGGGATCACCCCTCCACTTT.

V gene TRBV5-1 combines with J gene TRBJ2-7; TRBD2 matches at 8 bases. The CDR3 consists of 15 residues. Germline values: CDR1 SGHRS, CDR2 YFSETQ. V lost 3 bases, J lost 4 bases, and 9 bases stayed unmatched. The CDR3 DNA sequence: TGCGCCAGCAGCTCCACCGGGACTAGGTTATACGAGCAGTACTTC. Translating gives CASSSTGTRLYEQYF. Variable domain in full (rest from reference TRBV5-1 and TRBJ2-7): KAGVTQTPRYLIKTRGQQVTLSCSPISGHRSVSWYQQTPGQGLQFLFEYFSETQRNKGNFPGRFSGRQFSNSRSEMNVSTLELGDSALYLCASSSTGTRLYEQYFGPGTRLTVT.

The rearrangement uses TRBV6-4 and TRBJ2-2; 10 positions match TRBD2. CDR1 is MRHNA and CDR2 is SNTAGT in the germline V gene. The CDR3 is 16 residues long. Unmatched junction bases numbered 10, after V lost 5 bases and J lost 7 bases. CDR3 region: CASSTLAGDGHGELFF. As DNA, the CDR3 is TGTGCCAGCAGTACTCTAGCGGGAGATGGTCACGGGGAGCTGTTTTTT.

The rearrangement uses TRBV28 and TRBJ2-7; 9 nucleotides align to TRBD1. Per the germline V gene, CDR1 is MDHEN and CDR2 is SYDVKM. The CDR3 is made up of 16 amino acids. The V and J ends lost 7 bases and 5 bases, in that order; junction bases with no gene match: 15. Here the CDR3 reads CASTGTSWDRANEQYF. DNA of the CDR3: TGTGCCAGCACCGGCACGTCTTGGGACAGGGCGAACGAGCAGTACTTC.

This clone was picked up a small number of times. In DNA form, the CDR3 reads TGTGCCAGCAGCTTAGGGAGGGCCATGAACACTGAAGCTTTCTTT. Its protein is CASSLGRAMNTEAFF. The chain links TRBV7-6 to TRBJ1-1; D is uncertain. Germline values: CDR1 SGHVS, CDR2 FNYEAQ. The CDR3 loop spans 15 amino acids. The V gene lost 1 base and the J gene lost 0 bases, with 9 bases spanning the gap. Looking up the rest from reference TRBV7-6 and TRBJ1-1 gives the full variable domain: GAGVSQSPRYKVTKRGQDVALRCDPISGHVSLYWYRQALGQGPEFLTYFNYEAQQDKSGLPNDRFSAERPEGSISTLTIQRTEQRDSAMYRCASSLGRAMNTEAFFGQGTRLTVV.

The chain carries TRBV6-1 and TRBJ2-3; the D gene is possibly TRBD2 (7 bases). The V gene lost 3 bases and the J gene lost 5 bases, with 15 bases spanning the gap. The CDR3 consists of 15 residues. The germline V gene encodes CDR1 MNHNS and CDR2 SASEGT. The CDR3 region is CASSERGGYKDTQYF. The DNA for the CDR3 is TGTGCCAGCAGTGAGAGGGGGGGATACAAAGATACGCAGTATTTT.

The CDR3: CASSFRGFEQFF. The CDR3 region has the DNA TGTGCCAGCAGTTTTCGGGGATTCGAGCAGTTCTTC. The chain joins TRBV28 to TRBJ2-1, with a possible D match to TRBD2 (5 bases). The CDR3 length is 12 residues. The V gene lost 3 bases and the J gene lost 10 bases, with 10 bases spanning the gap. Germline assignment: CDR1 MDHEN and CDR2 SYDVKM.

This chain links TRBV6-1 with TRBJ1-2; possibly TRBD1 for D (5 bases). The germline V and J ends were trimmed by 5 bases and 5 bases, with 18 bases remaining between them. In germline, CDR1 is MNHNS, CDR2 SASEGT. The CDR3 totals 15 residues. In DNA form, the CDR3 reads TGTGCCAGCAGTATCGGAGGGGCACAGCAATATGGCTACACCTTC. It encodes CASSIGGAQQYGYTF.

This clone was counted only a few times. This CDR3 reads CASSLTSGSGHEQYF. In nucleotides, the CDR3 is TGCGCCAGCAGCCTGACTAGCGGGAGCGGGCACGAGCAGTACTTC. V usage is TRBV5-1 and J usage is TRBJ2-7, with 12 bases aligning to TRBD2. Germline V CDR1 and CDR2: SGHRS, YFSETQ. This CDR3 has 15 amino acids. The V and J ends lost 4 bases and 5 bases, in that order; junction bases with no gene match: 7.

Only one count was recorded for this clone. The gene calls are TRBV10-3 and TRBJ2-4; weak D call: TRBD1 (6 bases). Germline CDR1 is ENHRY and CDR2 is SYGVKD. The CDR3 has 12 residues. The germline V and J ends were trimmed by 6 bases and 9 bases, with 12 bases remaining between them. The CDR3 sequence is CAISPGQGIQYF. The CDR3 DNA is TGTGCCATCAGCCCGGGACAAGGCATTCAGTACTTC.

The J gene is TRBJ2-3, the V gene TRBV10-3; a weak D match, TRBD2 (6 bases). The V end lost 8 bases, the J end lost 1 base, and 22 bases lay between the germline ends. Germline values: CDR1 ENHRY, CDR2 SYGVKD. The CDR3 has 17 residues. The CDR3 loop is CAISPGLASQGTDTQYF. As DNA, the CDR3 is TGTGCCATCTCACCCGGGCTAGCGTCCCAGGGCACAGATACGCAGTATTTT.

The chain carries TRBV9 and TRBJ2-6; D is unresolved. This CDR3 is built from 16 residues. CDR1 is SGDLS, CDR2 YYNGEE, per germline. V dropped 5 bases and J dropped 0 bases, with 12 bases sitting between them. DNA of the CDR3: TGTGCCAGCAGTTCAACCTCCAGCTCTGGGGCCAACGTCCTGACTTTC. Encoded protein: CASSSTSSSGANVLTF.

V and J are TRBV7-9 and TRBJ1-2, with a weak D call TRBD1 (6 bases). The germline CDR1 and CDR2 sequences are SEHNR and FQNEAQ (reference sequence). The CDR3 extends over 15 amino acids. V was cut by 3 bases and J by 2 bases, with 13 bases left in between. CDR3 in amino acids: CASSLPNRANYGYTF. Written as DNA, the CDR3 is TGTGCCAGCAGCTTGCCAAACAGGGCCAACTATGGCTACACCTTC.

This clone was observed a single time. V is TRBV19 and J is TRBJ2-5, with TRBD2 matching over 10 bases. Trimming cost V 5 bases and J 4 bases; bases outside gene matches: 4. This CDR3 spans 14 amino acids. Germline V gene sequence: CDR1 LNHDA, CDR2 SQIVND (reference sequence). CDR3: CASSAGLARETQYF. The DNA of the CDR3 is TGTGCCAGTAGTGCGGGACTAGCGAGAGAGACCCAGTACTTC.

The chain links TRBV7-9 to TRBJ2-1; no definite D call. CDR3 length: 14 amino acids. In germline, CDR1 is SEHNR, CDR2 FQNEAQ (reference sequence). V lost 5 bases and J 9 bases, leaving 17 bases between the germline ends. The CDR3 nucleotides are TGTGCCAGCAGCCTCCCTTCCCAGACGGGTGAGCAGTTCTTC. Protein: CASSLPSQTGEQFF.

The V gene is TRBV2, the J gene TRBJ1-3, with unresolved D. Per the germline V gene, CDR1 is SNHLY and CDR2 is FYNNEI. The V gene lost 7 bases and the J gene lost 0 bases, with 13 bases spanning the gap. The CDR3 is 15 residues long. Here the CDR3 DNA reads TGTGCCAGCACGAGCCGGGAGAGCTCTGGAAACACCATATATTTT. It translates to CASTSRESSGNTIYF.

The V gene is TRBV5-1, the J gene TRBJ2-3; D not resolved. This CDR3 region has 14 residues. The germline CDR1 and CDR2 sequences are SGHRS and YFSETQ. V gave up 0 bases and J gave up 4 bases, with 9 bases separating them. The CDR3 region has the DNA TGCGCCAGCAGCTTGGCGGGTATCCCAGATACGCAGTATTTT. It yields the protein CASSLAGIPDTQYF.

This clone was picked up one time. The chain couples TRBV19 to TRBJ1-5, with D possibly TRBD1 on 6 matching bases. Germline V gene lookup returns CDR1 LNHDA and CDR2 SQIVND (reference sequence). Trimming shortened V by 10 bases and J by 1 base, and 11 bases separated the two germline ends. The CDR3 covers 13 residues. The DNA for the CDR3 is TGTGCCACCGAAGGACAGAGCAATCAGCCCCAGCATTTT. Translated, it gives CATEGQSNQPQHF.

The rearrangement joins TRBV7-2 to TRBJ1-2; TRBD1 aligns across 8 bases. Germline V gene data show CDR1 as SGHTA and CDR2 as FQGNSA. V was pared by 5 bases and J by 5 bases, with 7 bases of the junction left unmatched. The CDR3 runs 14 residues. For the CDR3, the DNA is TGTGCCAGCAGCCGAACAGGGGGGATTTATGGCTACACCTTC. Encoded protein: CASSRTGGIYGYTF. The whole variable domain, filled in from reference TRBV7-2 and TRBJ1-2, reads GAGVSQSPSNKVTEKGKDVELRCDPISGHTALYWYRQSLGQGLEFLIYFQGNSAPDKSGLPSDRFSAERTGGSVSTLTIQRTQQEDSAVYLCASSRTGGIYGYTFGSGTRLTVV.

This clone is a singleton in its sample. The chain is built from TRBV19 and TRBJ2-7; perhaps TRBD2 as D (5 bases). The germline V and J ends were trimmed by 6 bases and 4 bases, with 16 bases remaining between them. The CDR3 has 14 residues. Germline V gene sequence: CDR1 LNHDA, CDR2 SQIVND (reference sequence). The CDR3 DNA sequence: TGTGCCAGTAGCCCACTAGGGCAGACTTACGAGCAGTACTTC. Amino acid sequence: CASSPLGQTYEQYF.

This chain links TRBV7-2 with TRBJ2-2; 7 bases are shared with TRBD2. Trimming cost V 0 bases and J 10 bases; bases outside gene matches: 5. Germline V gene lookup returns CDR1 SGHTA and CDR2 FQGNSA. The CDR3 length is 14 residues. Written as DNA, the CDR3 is TGTGCCAGCAGCTTAGCGGGAGGGCCGAAGGAGCTGTTTTTT. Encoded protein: CASSLAGGPKELFF.

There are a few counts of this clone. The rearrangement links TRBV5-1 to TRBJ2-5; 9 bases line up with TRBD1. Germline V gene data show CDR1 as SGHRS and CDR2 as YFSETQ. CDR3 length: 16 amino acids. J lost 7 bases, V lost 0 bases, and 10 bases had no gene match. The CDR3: CASSLEGTGRFVTQYF. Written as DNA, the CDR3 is TGCGCCAGCAGCTTGGAAGGGACAGGGAGGTTTGTGACCCAGTACTTC.

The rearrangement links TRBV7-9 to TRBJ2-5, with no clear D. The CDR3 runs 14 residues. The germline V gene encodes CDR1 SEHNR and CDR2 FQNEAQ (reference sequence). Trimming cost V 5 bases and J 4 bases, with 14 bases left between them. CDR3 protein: CASSVGVSRETQYF. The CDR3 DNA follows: TGTGCCAGCAGCGTCGGAGTTAGTCGAGAGACCCAGTACTTC.

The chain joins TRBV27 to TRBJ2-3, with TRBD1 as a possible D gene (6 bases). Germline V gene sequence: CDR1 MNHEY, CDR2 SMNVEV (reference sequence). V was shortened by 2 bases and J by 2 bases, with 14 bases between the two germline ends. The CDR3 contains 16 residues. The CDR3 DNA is TGTGCCAGCAGTTTAGGGACCGGGACACCCACAGATACGCAGTATTTT. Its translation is CASSLGTGTPTDTQYF.

The CDR3 here is CASADRGYEQYF. The CDR3 DNA is TGTGCCAGTGCGGACAGGGGGTACGAGCAGTACTTC. This chain uses TRBV27 with TRBJ2-7; the match to TRBD1 covers 10 bases. Trimming took 9 bases from V and 4 from J; bases not matched to a gene: 3. The CDR3 loop spans 12 amino acids. Germline CDR1 and CDR2: MNHEY and SMNVEV (reference sequence).

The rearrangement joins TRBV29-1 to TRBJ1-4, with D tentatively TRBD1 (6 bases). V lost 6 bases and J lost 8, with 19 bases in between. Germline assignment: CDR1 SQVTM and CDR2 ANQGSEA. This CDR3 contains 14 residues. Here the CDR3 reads CSVGGGREGEKLFF. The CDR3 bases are TGCAGCGTCGGGGGGGGCCGAGAGGGGGAAAAACTGTTTTTT.

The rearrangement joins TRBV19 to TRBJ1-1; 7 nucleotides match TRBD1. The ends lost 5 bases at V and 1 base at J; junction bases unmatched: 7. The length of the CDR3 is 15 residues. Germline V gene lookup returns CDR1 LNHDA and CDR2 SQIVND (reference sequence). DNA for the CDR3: TGTGCCAGTAGTGCGTTACAGGGGCGGAACACTGAAGCTTTCTTT. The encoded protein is CASSALQGRNTEAFF.

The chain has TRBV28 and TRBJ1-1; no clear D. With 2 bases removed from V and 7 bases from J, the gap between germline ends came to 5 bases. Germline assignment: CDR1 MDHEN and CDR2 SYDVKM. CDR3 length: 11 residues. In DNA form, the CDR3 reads TGTGCCAGCAGTTTAGGCGGTGAAGCTTTCTTT. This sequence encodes CASSLGGEAFF. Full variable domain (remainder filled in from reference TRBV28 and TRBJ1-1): DVKVTQSSRYLVKRTGEKVFLECVQDMDHENMFWYRQDPGLGLRLIYFSYDVKMKEKGDIPEGYSVSREKKERFSLILESASTNQTSMYLCASSLGGEAFFGQGTRLTVV.

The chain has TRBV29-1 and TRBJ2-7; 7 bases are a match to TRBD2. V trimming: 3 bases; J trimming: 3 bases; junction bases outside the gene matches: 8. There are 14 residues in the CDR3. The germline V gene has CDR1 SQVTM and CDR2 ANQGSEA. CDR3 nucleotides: TGCAGCGTTGACGGAGCGGGGAAAGGCTACGAGCAGTACTTC. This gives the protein CSVDGAGKGYEQYF.

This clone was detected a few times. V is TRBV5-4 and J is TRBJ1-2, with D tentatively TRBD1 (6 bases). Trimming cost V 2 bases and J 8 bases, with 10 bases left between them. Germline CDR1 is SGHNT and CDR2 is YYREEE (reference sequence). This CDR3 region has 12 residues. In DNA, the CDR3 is TGTGCCAGCAGCTTCCAGGGGTCGGGCTACACCTTC. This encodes CASSFQGSGYTF. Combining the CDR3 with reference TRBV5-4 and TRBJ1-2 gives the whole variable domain ETGVTQSPTHLIKTRGQQVTLRCSSQSGHNTVSWYQQALGQGPQFIFQYYREEENGRGNFPPRFSGLQFPNYSSELNVNALELDDSALYLCASSFQGSGYTFGSGTRLTVV.